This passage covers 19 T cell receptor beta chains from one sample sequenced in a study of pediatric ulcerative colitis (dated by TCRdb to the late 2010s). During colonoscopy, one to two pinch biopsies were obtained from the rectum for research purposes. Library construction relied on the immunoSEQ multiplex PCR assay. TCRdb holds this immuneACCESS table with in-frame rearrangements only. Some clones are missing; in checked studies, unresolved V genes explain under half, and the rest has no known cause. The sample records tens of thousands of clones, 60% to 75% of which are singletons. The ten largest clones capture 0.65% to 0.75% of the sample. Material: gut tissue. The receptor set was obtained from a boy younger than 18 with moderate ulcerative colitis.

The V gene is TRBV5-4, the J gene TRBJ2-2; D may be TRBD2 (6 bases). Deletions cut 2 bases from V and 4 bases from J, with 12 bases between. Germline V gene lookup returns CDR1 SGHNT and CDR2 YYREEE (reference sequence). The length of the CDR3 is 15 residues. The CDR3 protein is CASSLTWGGTGELFF. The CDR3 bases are TGTGCCAGCAGCTTAACCTGGGGAGGCACCGGGGAGCTGTTTTTT.

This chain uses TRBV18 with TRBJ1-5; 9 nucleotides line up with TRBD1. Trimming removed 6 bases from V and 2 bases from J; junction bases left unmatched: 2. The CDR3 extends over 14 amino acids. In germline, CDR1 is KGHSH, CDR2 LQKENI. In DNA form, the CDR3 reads TGTGCCAGCTCGGGACAGGGAGGCAATCAGCCCCAGCATTTT. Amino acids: CASSGQGGNQPQHF. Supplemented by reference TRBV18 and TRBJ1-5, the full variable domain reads NAGVMQNPRHLVRRRGQEARLRCSPMKGHSHVYWYRQLPEEGLKFMVYLQKENIIDESGMPKERFSAEFPKEGPSILRIQQVVRGDSAAYFCASSGQGGNQPQHFGDGTRLSIL.

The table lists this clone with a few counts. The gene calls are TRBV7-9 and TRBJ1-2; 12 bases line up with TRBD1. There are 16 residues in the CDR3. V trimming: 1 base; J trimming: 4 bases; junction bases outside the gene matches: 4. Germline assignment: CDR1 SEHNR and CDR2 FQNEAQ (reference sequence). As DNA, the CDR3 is TGTGCCAGCAGCTTAGGTGGGACAGGGGGCAGCTATGGCTACACCTTC. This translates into CASSLGGTGGSYGYTF.

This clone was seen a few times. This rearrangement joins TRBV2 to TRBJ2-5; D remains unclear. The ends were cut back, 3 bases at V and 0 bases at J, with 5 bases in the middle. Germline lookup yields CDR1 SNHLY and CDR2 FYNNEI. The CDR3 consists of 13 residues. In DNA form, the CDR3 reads TGTGCCAGCAGTGAGAGGTACCAAGAGACCCAGTACTTC. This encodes CASSERYQETQYF.

CDR3 DNA sequence: TGCAGCGTTGACCGGACTAGCGACCACAATGAGCAGTTCTTC. Its translation: CSVDRTSDHNEQFF. The chain is built from TRBV29-1 and TRBJ2-1; 9 bases are shared with TRBD2. Per the germline V gene, CDR1 is SQVTM and CDR2 is ANQGSEA. Germline trimming cut 3 bases from V and 5 bases from J; bases unmatched to any gene: 5. The CDR3 runs 14 residues.

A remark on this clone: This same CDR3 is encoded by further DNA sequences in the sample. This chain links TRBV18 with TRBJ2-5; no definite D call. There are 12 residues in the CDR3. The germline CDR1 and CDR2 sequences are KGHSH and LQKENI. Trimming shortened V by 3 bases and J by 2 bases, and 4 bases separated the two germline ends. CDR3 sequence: CASSPDQETQYF. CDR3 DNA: TGTGCCAGCTCACCGGATCAAGAGACCCAGTACTTC. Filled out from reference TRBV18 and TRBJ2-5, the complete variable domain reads NAGVMQNPRHLVRRRGQEARLRCSPMKGHSHVYWYRQLPEEGLKFMVYLQKENIIDESGMPKERFSAEFPKEGPSILRIQQVVRGDSAAYFCASSPDQETQYFGPGTRLLVL.

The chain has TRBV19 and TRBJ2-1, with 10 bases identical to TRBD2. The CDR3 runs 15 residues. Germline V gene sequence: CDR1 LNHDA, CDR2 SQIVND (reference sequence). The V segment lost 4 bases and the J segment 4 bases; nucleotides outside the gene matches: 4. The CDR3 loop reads CASSNKREGYNEQFF. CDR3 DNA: TGTGCCAGTAGTAATAAGCGGGAGGGGTACAATGAGCAGTTCTTC.

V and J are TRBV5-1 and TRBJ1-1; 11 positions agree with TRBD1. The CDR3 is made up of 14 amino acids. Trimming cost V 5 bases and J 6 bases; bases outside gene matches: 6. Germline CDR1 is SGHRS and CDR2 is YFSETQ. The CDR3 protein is CASRAGQGEAEAFF. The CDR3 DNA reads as TGCGCCAGCAGGGCGGGACAGGGGGAGGCTGAAGCTTTCTTT.

CDR3 DNA: TGTGCCAGCAGCAAAGGTGAGAGGCTACCTTTCAATGAGCAGTTCTTC. Amino acids: CASSKGERLPFNEQFF. This chain connects TRBV21-1 to TRBJ2-1; TRBD2, the table's D call, lacks a check against the DNA. TRBV21-1 corresponds to a pseudogene. The CDR3 loop spans 16 amino acids.

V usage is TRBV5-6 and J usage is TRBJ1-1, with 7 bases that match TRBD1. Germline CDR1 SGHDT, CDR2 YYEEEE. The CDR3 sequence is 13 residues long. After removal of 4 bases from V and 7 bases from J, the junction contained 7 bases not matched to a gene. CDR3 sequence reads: CASSPRRQGEAFF. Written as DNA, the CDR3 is TGTGCCAGCAGCCCCCGGCGACAGGGTGAAGCTTTCTTT.

Written as DNA, the CDR3 is TGTGCCAGCGCTACAGGCTACACTAGCACAGATACGCAGTATTTT. As protein: CASATGYTSTDTQYF. The V and J genes are TRBV14 and TRBJ2-3; the D gene is possibly TRBD1 (5 bases). The CDR3 runs to 15 residues. Trimming pared 8 bases from V and 0 bases from J, leaving 15 bases between. Germline assignment: CDR1 SGHDN and CDR2 FVKESK.

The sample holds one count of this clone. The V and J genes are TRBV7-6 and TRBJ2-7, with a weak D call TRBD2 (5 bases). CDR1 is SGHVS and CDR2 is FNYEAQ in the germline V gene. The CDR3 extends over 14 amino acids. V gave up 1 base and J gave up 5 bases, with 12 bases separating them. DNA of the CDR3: TGTGCCAGCAGCTTAGACGAGGGCCGGGACGAGCAGTACTTC. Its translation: CASSLDEGRDEQYF. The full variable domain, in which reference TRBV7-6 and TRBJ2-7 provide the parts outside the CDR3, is GAGVSQSPRYKVTKRGQDVALRCDPISGHVSLYWYRQALGQGPEFLTYFNYEAQQDKSGLPNDRFSAERPEGSISTLTIQRTEQRDSAMYRCASSLDEGRDEQYFGPGTRLTVT.

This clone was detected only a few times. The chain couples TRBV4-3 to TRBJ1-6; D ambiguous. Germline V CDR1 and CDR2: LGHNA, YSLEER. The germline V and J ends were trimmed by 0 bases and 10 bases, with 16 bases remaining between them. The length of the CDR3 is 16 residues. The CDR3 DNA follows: TGCGCCAGCAGCCAAGACACCCGGGAGGAACACTCACCCCTCCACTTT. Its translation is CASSQDTREEHSPLHF.

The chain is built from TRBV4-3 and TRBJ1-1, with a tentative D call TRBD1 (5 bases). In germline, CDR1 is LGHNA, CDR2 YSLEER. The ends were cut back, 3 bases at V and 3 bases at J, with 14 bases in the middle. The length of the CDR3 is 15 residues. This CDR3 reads CASSQRAGGDTEAFF. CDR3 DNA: TGCGCCAGCAGCCAGAGAGCGGGGGGGGACACTGAAGCTTTCTTT.

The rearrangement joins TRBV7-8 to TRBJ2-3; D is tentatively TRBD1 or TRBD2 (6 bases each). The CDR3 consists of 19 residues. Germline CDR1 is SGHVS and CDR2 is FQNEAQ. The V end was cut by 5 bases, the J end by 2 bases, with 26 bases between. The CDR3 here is CASSPAPRGAGSNTDTQYF. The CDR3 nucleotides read TGTGCCAGCAGCCCCGCTCCGAGGGGGGCGGGCTCAAACACAGATACGCAGTATTTT.

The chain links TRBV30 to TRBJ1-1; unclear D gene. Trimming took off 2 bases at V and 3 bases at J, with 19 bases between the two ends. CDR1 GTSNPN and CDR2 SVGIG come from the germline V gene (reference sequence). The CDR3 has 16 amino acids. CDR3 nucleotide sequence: TGTGCCTGGAGTTCCACCGCACAATTTCTTGACACTGAAGCTTTCTTT. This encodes CAWSSTAQFLDTEAFF.

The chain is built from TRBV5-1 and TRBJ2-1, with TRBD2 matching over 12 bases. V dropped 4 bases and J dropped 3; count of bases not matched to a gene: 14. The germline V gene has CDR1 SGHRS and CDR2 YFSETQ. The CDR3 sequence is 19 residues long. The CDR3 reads CASSLTDRTSGIFYNEQFF. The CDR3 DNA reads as TGCGCCAGCAGCCTCACCGATAGGACTAGCGGGATATTCTACAATGAGCAGTTCTTC. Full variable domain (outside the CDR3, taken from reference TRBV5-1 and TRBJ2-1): KAGVTQTPRYLIKTRGQQVTLSCSPISGHRSVSWYQQTPGQGLQFLFEYFSETQRNKGNFPGRFSGRQFSNSRSEMNVSTLELGDSALYLCASSLTDRTSGIFYNEQFFGPGTRLTVL.

DNA for the CDR3: TGCGCCAGCAGCCAAGATAGAACAGGGTCCTACGAGCAGTACTTC. Residues: CASSQDRTGSYEQYF. The chain combines TRBV4-1 with TRBJ2-7, with D maybe TRBD1 (6 bases). Germline CDR1 is MGHRA and CDR2 is YSYEKL. Trimming pared 0 bases from V and 1 base from J, leaving 10 bases between. The CDR3 runs 15 residues.

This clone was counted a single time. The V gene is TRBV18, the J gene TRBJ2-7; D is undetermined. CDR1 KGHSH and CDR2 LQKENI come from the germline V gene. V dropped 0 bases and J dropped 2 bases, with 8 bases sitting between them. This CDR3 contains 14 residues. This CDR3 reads CASSPPYRAYEQYF. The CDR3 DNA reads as TGTGCCAGCTCACCACCGTACCGAGCCTACGAGCAGTACTTC.